What follows are 21 T cell receptor beta chains derived from one specimen sequenced in a study of long-term antiretroviral therapy in people with HIV. They ran version v3.0 of the immunoSEQ assay at survey level. Libraries were prepared by immunoSEQ multiplex PCR; TCRdb keeps only in-frame clonotypes and omits some of them. The sample consists of under 30,000 clones, around three quarters of them appearing once. The input for sequencing was unsorted PBMCs, taken 2.1 years after starting antiretroviral therapy. Source of these receptors: a man aged 30 to 39 with HIV.

This clone was seen a few times. One end of the junction varies from germline; a read error may be responsible. J is TRBJ1-2 and V is TRBV5-5, with D hard to call. The CDR3 is 14 amino acids. Germline V gene lookup returns CDR1 SGHKS and CDR2 YYEKEE (reference sequence). CDR3 amino acids: CTSSLAASSYGYTF. CDR3 bases: TGTACCAGCAGCTTGGCCGCCAGTTCCTATGGCTACACCTTC.

This sequence joins TRBV18 and TRBJ1-3; no definite D call. V dropped 1 base and J dropped 0 bases, with 7 bases sitting between them. Germline lookup yields CDR1 KGHSH and CDR2 LQKENI. The CDR3 runs 15 residues. The CDR3 bases are TGTGCCAGCTCACCACGTCAGTTCTCTGGAAACACCATATATTTT. This sequence encodes CASSPRQFSGNTIYF.

This chain connects TRBV9 to TRBJ1-1, with 7 positions matching TRBD1. From germline, CDR1 is SGDLS and CDR2 YYNGEE. The CDR3 covers 14 residues. J was trimmed by 3 bases and V by 4 bases; bases with no gene match: 6. This chain's CDR3 is CASSPHDRDTEAFF. The CDR3 DNA reads TGTGCCAGCAGCCCTCATGACAGGGACACTGAAGCTTTCTTT.

The rearrangement joins TRBV27 to TRBJ1-2, with 9 bases fitting TRBD1. CDR1 is MNHEY and CDR2 is SMNVEV in the germline V gene (reference sequence). Trimming at V came to 7 bases and at J to 4 bases, leaving 10 bases not matched to a gene. This CDR3 comprises 15 residues. This CDR3 reads CASTHTPGQGYGYTF. As DNA, the CDR3 is TGTGCCAGCACTCACACTCCGGGACAGGGCTATGGCTACACCTTC.

This clone was observed a few times. The chain carries TRBV19 and TRBJ1-3; D is ambiguous. Germline V gene lookup returns CDR1 LNHDA and CDR2 SQIVND (reference sequence). The CDR3 length is 17 residues. V was clipped by 6 bases and J by 0 bases, with 18 bases between them. The CDR3 DNA follows: TGTGCCAGTAGCCGCGAGGTGGCGACCCTCTCTGGAAACACCATATATTTT. Residues: CASSREVATLSGNTIYF.

V is TRBV7-2 and J is TRBJ1-2; D unclear. The CDR3 spans 13 residues. Trimming shortened V by 5 bases and J by 8 bases, and 15 bases separated the two germline ends. Germline-derived CDR1 and CDR2 are SGHTA and FQGNSA. The CDR3 here is CASSRPTPEGYTF. The CDR3 region has the DNA TGTGCCAGCAGCCGACCGACACCGGAGGGCTACACCTTC.

This clone was seen more than once but under ten times. The rearrangement joins TRBV28 to TRBJ2-7; 7 bases match TRBD1. With 6 bases clipped from V and 2 bases from J, the junction kept 7 bases outside the gene matches. CDR3 length: 14 amino acids. Germline assignment: CDR1 MDHEN and CDR2 SYDVKM. CDR3 loop: CASSPTGVPYEQYF. Here the CDR3 DNA reads TGTGCCAGCAGCCCAACAGGGGTCCCCTACGAGCAGTACTTC.

The chain employs TRBV6-1 and TRBJ1-6; no firm D call. Trimming removed 0 bases from V and 12 bases from J, with 21 bases in between. Per the germline V gene, CDR1 is MNHNS and CDR2 is SASEGT. The CDR3 has 17 amino acids. The CDR3 DNA follows: TGTGCCAGCAGTGAAGCGCTTCGGGCCTCTTGGGATAGACCCCTCCACTTT. It is translated as CASSEALRASWDRPLHF.

By proportion, this clone is medium-sized. The chain joins TRBV9 to TRBJ2-3; D not certain. In germline, CDR1 is SGDLS, CDR2 YYNGEE. V lost 4 bases and J 5 bases, leaving 17 bases between the germline ends. The CDR3 totals 15 residues. CDR3: CASSPLGWAQDTQYF. CDR3 in DNA: TGTGCCAGCAGCCCTCTCGGGTGGGCCCAAGATACGCAGTATTTT.

As DNA, the CDR3 is TGTGCCAGCAGTTTCGGAACAGGGGGGGGAGGCTACACCTTC. Translating gives CASSFGTGGGGYTF. The rearrangement links TRBV28 to TRBJ1-2; 8 nucleotides line up with TRBD1. V gave up 3 bases and J gave up 8 bases; unmatched junction bases: 8. This CDR3 has 14 amino acids. Per the germline V gene, CDR1 is MDHEN and CDR2 is SYDVKM.

The J gene is TRBJ2-5, the V gene TRBV7-9, with TRBD2 identical over 10 bases. V shed 6 bases, J shed 4 bases, and the junction held 5 bases outside the gene matches. Germline lookup yields CDR1 SEHNR and CDR2 FQNEAQ (reference sequence). The CDR3 consists of 14 residues. The CDR3 here is CASSPGLARETQYF. DNA of the CDR3: TGTGCCAGCAGTCCGGGACTAGCGCGAGAGACCCAGTACTTC.

The V gene is TRBV7-9, the J gene TRBJ1-1, with D maybe TRBD1 (5 bases). Germline assignment: CDR1 SEHNR and CDR2 FQNEAQ (reference sequence). The CDR3 is 14 amino acids. V lost 7 bases and J lost 6, with 18 bases in between. The CDR3 region is CASTPWDATSEAFF. The CDR3 coding sequence is TGTGCCAGCACCCCATGGGACGCTACGTCTGAAGCTTTCTTT.

The rearrangement uses TRBV10-2 and TRBJ1-1; D call uncertain. The CDR3 runs 11 residues. The germline CDR1 and CDR2 sequences are WSHSY and SAAADI. Between the trimmed V and J ends, which lost 0 bases and 8 bases, there was a span of 4 bases. The CDR3 DNA reads as TGCGCCAGCAGTGAGTCGACGGAAGCTTTCTTT. This translates into CASSESTEAFF.

This clone is a singleton in its sample. Here the CDR3 DNA reads TGTGCCAGCAGCGCCAGGGGCCAACTCTACAATGAGCAGTTCTTC. Amino acid sequence: CASSARGQLYNEQFF. The chain has TRBV9 and TRBJ2-1; tentative D call: TRBD1 (6 bases). Germline CDR1 is SGDLS and CDR2 is YYNGEE. The CDR3 is 15 amino acids. V lost 3 bases and J 3 bases, leaving 13 bases between the germline ends.

J is TRBJ1-1 and V is TRBV13; no reliable D call. The CDR3 runs to 11 residues. Germline loops: CDR1 PRHDT, CDR2 FYEKMQ (reference sequence). The germline V and J ends were trimmed by 1 base and 8 bases, with 5 bases remaining between them. The CDR3 spells CASSLASEAFF. The CDR3 coding sequence is TGTGCCAGCAGCTTAGCCTCAGAAGCTTTCTTT.

The chain employs TRBV30 and TRBJ2-5; no clear D gene. Trimming took off 4 bases at V and 2 bases at J, with 5 bases between the two ends. Germline V CDR1 and CDR2: GTSNPN, SVGIG (reference sequence). The CDR3 sequence is 11 residues long. The CDR3 loop is CAWTLQETQYF. The CDR3 region has the DNA TGTGCCTGGACATTACAAGAGACCCAGTACTTC.

This clone was counted a few times. This sequence joins TRBV6-6 and TRBJ2-1; no definite D call. The CDR3 sequence is 14 residues long. V was cut by 2 bases and J by 5 bases, with 10 bases left in between. From germline, CDR1 is MNHNY and CDR2 SVGAGI (reference sequence). The CDR3 DNA follows: TGTGCCAGCAGTTACGGGTCGGTCAACAATGAGCAGTTCTTC. This encodes CASSYGSVNNEQFF.

This chain connects TRBV9 to TRBJ1-5, with 8 nucleotides matching TRBD1. CDR3 length: 15 residues. J was trimmed by 1 base and V by 5 bases; bases with no gene match: 5. Germline CDR1 reads SGDLS; CDR2 reads YYNGEE. The CDR3 sequence: CASSTGQGSNQPQHF. CDR3 bases: TGTGCCAGCAGTACCGGACAGGGAAGCAATCAGCCCCAGCATTTT.

This chain uses TRBV11-2 with TRBJ1-1, with unresolved D. Germline CDR1 SGHAT, CDR2 FQNNGV. With 5 bases removed from V and 6 bases from J, the gap between germline ends came to 10 bases. This CDR3 region has 12 residues. CDR3 protein: CASSPWVPEAFF. CDR3 nucleotides: TGTGCCAGCAGCCCGTGGGTCCCTGAAGCTTTCTTT.

The chain links TRBV19 to TRBJ1-2, with D perhaps matching TRBD1 (5 bases). V gave up 1 base and J gave up 3 bases, with 12 bases separating them. Looked up from germline, CDR1 is LNHDA and CDR2 is SQIVND (reference sequence). The CDR3 length is 15 residues. CDR3 protein: CASSIVTGDYYGYTF. Here the CDR3 DNA reads TGTGCCAGTAGTATAGTAACAGGAGATTACTATGGCTACACCTTC.

The chain links TRBV7-2 to TRBJ2-1; D call uncertain. There are 20 residues in the CDR3. CDR1 is SGHTA, CDR2 FQGNSA, per germline. V was shortened by 0 bases and J by 2 bases, with 23 bases between the two germline ends. CDR3 coding DNA: TGTGCCAGCAGCTTAGCGCGCCCAAGTCCCGGACCAACGACCTACAATGAGCAGTTCTTC. Protein product: CASSLARPSPGPTTYNEQFF.